The 2 T cell receptor beta chains below were found in one sample sequenced in a study of blood T cell repertoires in COVID-19 (TCRdb year 2020). The library was prepared using the immunoSEQ multiplex PCR assay. TCRdb limited this immuneACCESS table to in-frame rearrangements with V and J called. A share of clones is missing; checked studies link under half to unresolved V genes, and the rest is unexplained. The sample profile shows fewer than 300,000 clones; less than 85% of them were found once. Clones ranked in the top ten supply approximately 3.1% of the sample. Sequenced: peripheral blood. These receptors were taken from a woman under 30 with acute or convalescent COVID-19.

This clone was observed a few times. The J gene is TRBJ2-1, the V gene TRBV19; D is possibly TRBD1 (6 bases). Trimming took 4 bases from V and 2 from J, leaving 18 bases between them. Germline-derived CDR1 and CDR2 are LNHDA and SQIVND (reference sequence). This CDR3 comprises 17 residues. This chain's CDR3 is CASSRPPQGRTYNEQFF. The DNA of the CDR3 is TGTGCCAGTAGTAGGCCCCCGCAGGGGCGCACCTACAATGAGCAGTTCTTC.

In its sample, this clone was seen a few times. Other nucleotide sequences in the sample specify the same CDR3. V usage is TRBV10-3 and J usage is TRBJ2-3; 9 bases line up with TRBD2. Germline trimming cut 6 bases from V and 3 bases from J; bases unmatched to any gene: 7. This CDR3 has 15 amino acids. Germline CDR1 reads ENHRY; CDR2 reads SYGVKD. The CDR3 bases are TGTGCCATCAGCGATATTAGCGGGAGTACAGATACGCAGTATTTT. Translated, it gives CAISDISGSTDTQYF.